This T cell receptor beta chain was sequenced during a study of CD8+ T cells in alopecia areata. About the research overall: People stayed on tofacitinib for 6 to 18 months, then stopped the drug for 6 months. Whole-study results and caveats: Persistence of many expanded lesional clones was seen in scalp and blood during tofacitinib.

Extracted RNA was reverse transcribed into cDNA, the sequencing template. TCRdb keeps only in-frame clones here, not all; method: immunoSEQ multiplex PCR. The sample lists some 200,000 clones; more than 45% were seen once. This CDR3 spans 15 amino acids. Germline V gene data show CDR1 as SGHAT and CDR2 as FQNNGV. About this clone: Its antigen is as yet unknown. One end of the junction fails to match germline, which may point to a read error.

Noted treatment: oral pan-JAK inhibitor, 5-10 mg twice daily. The origin of this receptor is a human donor with alopecia areata. V and J are TRBV11-2 and TRBJ1-2; D call uncertain. This specimen was CD4+ T cells sorted from blood, taken at week 4, from a patient treated with tofacitinib. The CDR3 DNA follows: TGTGCCAGCAGCCTAGAGAGGGATGCGGGCTATGGCTACACCTTC. It yields the protein CASSLERDAGYGYTF. Using reference TRBV11-2 and TRBJ1-2 for the parts outside the CDR3, the full variable domain is EAGVAQSPRYKIIEKRQSVAFWCNPISGHATLYWYQQILGQGPKLLIQFQNNGVVDDSQLPKDRFSAERLKGVDSTLKIQPAKLEDSAVYLCASSLERDAGYGYTFGSGTRLTVV.